What follows are 8 T cell receptor beta chains derived from one specimen sequenced in a study of cytomegalovirus exposure and HLA in healthy donors. Primers for the PCR totalled 60 Vbeta and 13 Jbeta. TCRdb keeps only in-frame clones here, not all; method: immunoSEQ multiplex PCR. The repertoire holds about 140,000 clones, with 75% to 90% as singletons. Sequencing was performed on PBMCs. These receptor sequences come from a man aged 40-50 years in good health and CMV-seronegative.

This clone showed up just once. CDR3 sequence reads: CASGLVKKPGQVKWRYEQYF. The CDR3 DNA sequence: TGTGCTAGTGGTTTGGTCAAAAAACCGGGACAGGTTAAGTGGCGATACGAGCAGTACTTC. The rearrangement links TRBV12-5 to TRBJ2-5; 8 bases are shared with TRBD1. Gene TRBJ2-7 matches the end of the DNA better, so the J call may be wrong. Germline assignment: CDR1 LGHNT and CDR2 FRNRAP. The CDR3 runs to 20 residues.

The chain employs TRBV18 and TRBJ2-3; 9 bases line up with TRBD2. The V and J ends lost 3 bases and 2 bases, in that order; junction bases with no gene match: 12. The CDR3 length is 18 residues. Germline-derived CDR1 and CDR2 are KGHSH and LQKENI. Here the CDR3 DNA reads TGTGCCAGCTCACCTTTGACCGAGGCGGGAGGGTTCACAGATACGCAGTATTTT. Translating gives CASSPLTEAGGFTDTQYF.

V and J are TRBV19 and TRBJ1-2; possible D gene TRBD1, 5 bases. With 7 bases removed from V and 4 bases from J, the gap between germline ends came to 22 bases. The germline V gene encodes CDR1 LNHDA and CDR2 SQIVND (reference sequence). The CDR3 sequence is 16 residues long. The CDR3 protein is CASKEVGGSRSYGYTF. CDR3 DNA: TGTGCCAGTAAGGAAGTGGGGGGGAGCAGGAGCTATGGCTACACCTTC.

A single count supports this clone. The chain is built from TRBV6-5 and TRBJ1-1, with D possibly TRBD1 on 6 matching bases. Per the germline V gene, CDR1 is MNHEY and CDR2 is SVGAGI. The CDR3 loop spans 14 amino acids. V was shortened by 7 bases and J by 1 base, with 13 bases between the two germline ends. The CDR3, as DNA: TGTGCCAGCATTGGAGGGGGGGGGAACACTGAAGCTTTCTTT. This sequence encodes CASIGGGGNTEAFF.

J is TRBJ2-7 and V is TRBV6-1, with D possibly TRBD1 on 6 matching bases. Trimming removed 7 bases from V and 2 bases from J, with 18 bases in between. The germline gives CDR1 MNHNS, CDR2 SASEGT. The CDR3 is 15 residues long. CDR3 residues: CASTLQDSPAYEQYF. The CDR3 region has the DNA TGTGCCAGCACCCTCCAGGACAGTCCCGCCTACGAGCAGTACTTC.

The V and J genes are TRBV19 and TRBJ1-5; 8 nucleotides align to TRBD1. Losses at the gene ends were 4 bases for V and 2 bases for J; bases not matched to a gene: 1. This CDR3 is built from 14 residues. The germline gives CDR1 LNHDA, CDR2 SQIVND (reference sequence). This chain's CDR3 is CASSTTGGNQPQHF. The CDR3 nucleotides read TGTGCCAGTAGTACGACAGGGGGCAATCAGCCCCAGCATTTT.

In nucleotides, the CDR3 is TGTGCCAGCGGCCCGCGAGAGGTCAGTGAGCAGTTCTTC. This encodes CASGPREVSEQFF. The chain employs TRBV7-6 and TRBJ2-1; no clear D gene. CDR3 length: 13 amino acids. Trimming took off 8 bases at V and 9 bases at J, with 17 bases between the two ends. Germline V gives CDR1 SGHVS, CDR2 FNYEAQ.

This chain links TRBV5-5 with TRBJ2-7; a possible D gene is TRBD2 (5 bases). This CDR3 is 13 amino acids long. The V end lost 4 bases, the J end lost 2 bases, and 10 bases lay between the germline ends. CDR1 SGHKS and CDR2 YYEKEE come from the germline V gene (reference sequence). This chain's CDR3 is CASSAWTAYEQYF. CDR3 sequence (DNA): TGTGCCAGCAGCGCATGGACTGCCTACGAGCAGTACTTC.